These T cell receptor beta chains were read from a single sample in a study of blood T cell repertoires in COVID-19. Using immunoSEQ multiplex PCR, the repertoire was profiled, and TCRdb retains in-frame clones only, with some absent. Here the sample spans about 190,000 clones, roughly 83% being singletons. Sequenced sample: PBMCs or T cells enriched from blood (not recorded which). These receptors came from a woman aged 25 to 39 who had recovered from COVID-19. Both conserved end residues are part of each CDR3. Fields, in order: clone size, D gene, V gene, J gene, CDR3 protein, CDR3 DNA. A D gene is named only where the DNA matches it firmly. Size values are once, few and many counts, or a class for expanded clones, and some rows have none.

once,TRBD1,TRBV6-5,TRBJ1-2,CASSYSGTGGIDGYTF,TGTGCCAGCAGTTACTCTGGGACAGGGGGCATTGATGGCTACACCTTC
.,TRBD1,TRBV7-9,TRBJ1-2,CASSLATGTDRGNF,TGTGCCAGCAGCTTAGCTACAGGGACTGACAGGGGTAACTTC
.,TRBD2,TRBV28,TRBJ2-1,CASSARGGSGNEQFF,TGTGCCAGCAGTGCCCGGGGGGGCTCGGGCAATGAGCAGTTCTTC
.,TRBD2,TRBV7-8,TRBJ2-7,CASSPRTSDQQYF,TGTGCCAGCAGCCCCCGGACTAGCGACCAGCAGTACTTC
.,.,TRBV9,TRBJ1-5,CASSPQGSNQPQHF,TGTGCCAGCAGCCCTCAGGGTTCCAATCAGCCCCAGCATTTT
once,.,TRBV11-3,TRBJ2-1,CASSLGRSDEQFF,TGTGCCAGCAGCTTAGGGCGGTCTGATGAGCAGTTCTTC
.,.,TRBV7-2,TRBJ2-2,CASSLTAGTTNTGELFF,TGTGCCAGCAGCTTAACCGCCGGGACAACGAACACCGGGGAGCTGTTTTTT
.,.,TRBV6-5,TRBJ1-1,CASSYGGGGEAFF,TGTGCCAGCAGTTATGGGGGCGGGGGTGAAGCTTTCTTT
.,TRBD2,TRBV13,TRBJ2-1,CASSWLTSGSFDEQFF,TGTGCCAGCAGCTGGTTGACTAGCGGGAGTTTCGATGAGCAGTTCTTC
.,.,TRBV7-2,TRBJ2-5,CASSLAGAPQETQYF,TGTGCCAGCAGCTTAGCTGGGGCCCCCCAAGAGACCCAGTACTTC
.,TRBD1,TRBV16,TRBJ2-3,CASSQHRDRVTDTQYF,TGTGCCAGCAGTCAACACCGGGACAGGGTCACAGATACGCAGTATTTT
many,.,TRBV5-1,TRBJ1-5,CASSLDGVNQPQHF,TGCGCCAGCAGCTTGGATGGAGTCAATCAGCCCCAGCATTTT
.,TRBD2,TRBV5-1,TRBJ2-1,CASSLILAGVKFF,TGCGCCAGCAGCTTGATCCTAGCGGGAGTAAAGTTCTTC
.,.,TRBV25-1,TRBJ2-1,CASSEYRNFGYNEQFF,TGTGCCAGCAGTGAATATAGGAACTTCGGGTACAATGAGCAGTTCTTC
.,.,TRBV19,TRBJ2-1,CASSIDRGSGSYNEQFF,TGTGCCAGTAGTATAGATAGGGGATCTGGCTCCTACAATGAGCAGTTCTTC
few,.,TRBV6-1,TRBJ1-2,CASSENSYGYTF,TGTGCCAGCAGTGAAAACAGCTATGGCTACACCTTC
.,.,TRBV7-9,TRBJ2-1,CASSSPTSSYNEQFF,TGTGCCAGCAGCTCCCCGACTAGCTCCTACAATGAGCAGTTCTTC
.,TRBD2,TRBV9,TRBJ2-3,CASSPRTSGSGTDTQYF,TGTGCCAGCAGCCCTCGGACTAGCGGGAGTGGGACAGATACGCAGTATTTT